A selection of T cell receptor beta chains follows, all from one sample in a study of blood T cell repertoires in COVID-19. Produced via immunoSEQ multiplex PCR; TCRdb's table is partial and in-frame only. The sample records fewer than 50,000 clones, approximately 70% being singletons. Sequencing was performed on peripheral blood. These receptor sequences come from a man older than 75 with acute or convalescent COVID-19. Both conserved end residues are part of each CDR3. The order of the fields is J gene, D gene, clone size, V gene, CDR3 length, CDR3 protein, CDR3 DNA. D genes are given only for firm matches. The listing skips clone size in some rows; elsewhere it reads once, few, many or a size class.

J: TRBJ2-7
D: TRBD2
size: NA
V: TRBV27
length: 13
CDR3: CASRGLANYEQYF
DNA: TGTGCCAGCAGGGGACTAGCCAACTACGAGCAGTACTTC

J: TRBJ2-5
D: NA
size: NA
V: TRBV30
length: 12
CDR3: CAWSRGAETQYF
DNA: TGTGCCTGGAGTCGGGGGGCTGAGACCCAGTACTTC

J: TRBJ1-4
D: NA
size: NA
V: TRBV11-2
length: 15
CDR3: CASSLAGGANEKLFF
DNA: TGTGCCAGCAGCTTAGCCGGGGGGGCTAATGAAAAACTGTTTTTT

J: TRBJ2-7
D: NA
size: NA
V: TRBV2
length: 16
CDR3: CASSEALQVPSYEQYF
DNA: TGTGCCAGCAGTGAAGCCCTACAGGTCCCCTCCTACGAGCAGTACTTC

J: TRBJ1-5
D: NA
size: NA
V: TRBV6-5
length: 13
CDR3: CASKSGDHQPQHF
DNA: TGTGCCAGCAAATCAGGGGACCACCAGCCCCAGCATTTT

J: TRBJ2-1
D: NA
size: NA
V: TRBV5-6
length: 15
CDR3: CASSLWQTTYNEQFF
DNA: TGTGCCAGCAGCTTGTGGCAGACTACCTACAATGAGCAGTTCTTC

J: TRBJ2-1
D: TRBD2
size: NA
V: TRBV6-6
length: 15
CDR3: CASSLGTSGANEQFF
DNA: TGTGCCAGCAGTCTCGGGACTAGCGGCGCCAATGAGCAGTTCTTC

J: TRBJ2-7
D: NA
size: once
V: TRBV10-1
length: 16
CDR3: CASSPGGRGGSREQYF
DNA: TGCGCCAGCAGCCCCGGAGGGCGAGGTGGGTCCAGAGAGCAGTACTTC

J: TRBJ2-7
D: NA
size: once
V: TRBV30
length: 16
CDR3: CAWSVVYSVGTTEQYF
DNA: TGTGCCTGGAGTGTGGTTTACAGTGTCGGTACCACCGAGCAGTACTTC

J: TRBJ2-1
D: TRBD2
size: NA
V: TRBV19
length: 14
CDR3: CASSRASGSYEQFF
DNA: TGTGCCAGTAGTAGGGCTAGCGGGAGTTATGAGCAGTTCTTC

J: TRBJ1-2
D: TRBD1
size: NA
V: TRBV19
length: 14
CDR3: CASSIQGASSGYTF
DNA: TGTGCCAGTAGTATACAGGGGGCTAGCTCTGGCTACACCTTC

J: TRBJ1-4
D: NA
size: NA
V: TRBV28
length: 13
CDR3: CASMRQGNEKLFF
DNA: TGTGCCAGCATGCGGCAGGGAAATGAAAAACTGTTTTTT

J: TRBJ2-5
D: NA
size: NA
V: TRBV5-5
length: 14
CDR3: CASRRSWMEETQYF
DNA: TGTGCCAGCAGGCGCTCATGGATGGAGGAGACCCAGTACTTC

J: TRBJ1-3
D: NA
size: once
V: TRBV6-5
length: 16
CDR3: CASSYQRASNGNTIYF
DNA: TGTGCCAGCAGTTACCAGCGGGCTTCAAATGGAAACACCATATATTTT

J: TRBJ1-2
D: TRBD1
size: NA
V: TRBV7-9
length: 15
CDR3: CASSPLTGGKDGYTF
DNA: TGTGCCAGCAGCCCCTTGACAGGGGGAAAGGATGGCTACACCTTC

J: TRBJ2-3
D: NA
size: NA
V: TRBV28
length: 16
CDR3: CASSSRTSRLTDTQYF
DNA: TGTGCCAGCAGTTCTCGGACATCCCGTCTCACAGATACGCAGTATTTT

J: TRBJ2-3
D: NA
size: NA
V: TRBV24-1
length: 13
CDR3: CATRGQLTDTQYF
DNA: TGTGCCACCAGAGGACAGCTCACAGATACGCAGTATTTT

J: TRBJ1-5
D: TRBD1
size: medium-sized
V: TRBV20-1
length: 14
CDR3: CSASVNRGFQPQHF
DNA: TGCAGTGCTAGTGTTAACAGGGGGTTTCAGCCCCAGCATTTT

J: TRBJ1-1
D: TRBD1
size: NA
V: TRBV30
length: 14
CDR3: CAWSARQGGAEAFF
DNA: TGTGCCTGGAGTGCCAGACAGGGGGGTGCTGAAGCTTTCTTT

J: TRBJ2-2
D: TRBD2
size: few
V: TRBV3-1/TRBV3-2
length: 18
CDR3: CASSSRLAGGPSTGELFF
DNA: TGTGCCAGCAGCTCCCGACTAGCGGGAGGGCCGAGCACCGGGGAGCTGTTTTTT